Following are 8 T cell receptor beta chains from one sample sequenced in a study of shared clonotypes between healthy human individuals. The method was immunoSEQ multiplex PCR; TCRdb's version includes in-frame clones alone and lacks a portion of them. Seen here are 2 million to 2.5 million clones, approximately 93% observed once, and the top ten hold roughly 0.39%. Sequenced: naive CD4+ T cells from PBMCs. Subset reported: CD45RA+ positively selected. These receptors were taken from a young man in good health. Some clones in this sample may be carry-over from other donors' samples.

The V and J genes are TRBV4-1 and TRBJ2-4; 9 bases are shared with TRBD1. Germline V CDR1 and CDR2: MGHRA, YSYEKL. CDR3 length equals 13 residues. V lost 6 bases and J lost 6; bases outside the gene matches: 3. The CDR3 nucleotides are TGCGCCAGCAGGTTGACAGGGGGAAACATTCAGTACTTC. The encoded protein is CASRLTGGNIQYF.

This chain links TRBV5-4 with TRBJ2-3, with D hard to call. Germline values: CDR1 SGHNT, CDR2 YYREEE (reference sequence). V was cut by 4 bases and J by 2 bases, with 8 bases left in between. The CDR3 has 13 residues. The CDR3 is CASSPRDTDTQYF. CDR3 nucleotides: TGTGCCAGCAGCCCAAGGGACACAGATACGCAGTATTTT.

With respect to this clone: Other DNA sequences within the sample encode an identical CDR3. This chain links TRBV28 with TRBJ1-1; TRBD1 matches 7 bases. Trimming cost V 5 bases and J 0 bases; bases outside gene matches: 6. Germline V lookup: CDR1 MDHEN, CDR2 SYDVKM. The CDR3 extends over 15 amino acids. The CDR3 region has the DNA TGTGCCAGCAGTCTGGCCGGGACAGTGAACACTGAAGCTTTCTTT. This encodes CASSLAGTVNTEAFF.

The V call is TRBV18, the J call TRBJ2-3, with TRBD2 matching over 16 bases. The CDR3 is 19 amino acids. The trim removed 3 bases at V and 5 bases at J, leaving 11 bases unmatched. CDR1 KGHSH and CDR2 LQKENI come from the germline V gene. The CDR3 DNA follows: TGTGCCAGCTCACCCCCCGGGACTAGCGGGAGGGCACGTGGAGATACGCAGTATTTT. Residues: CASSPPGTSGRARGDTQYF.

The chain recombines TRBV7-2 with TRBJ2-5, with TRBD2 matching 7 bases. V shed 1 base and J 12 bases; nucleotides not matched to a gene: 11. The germline CDR1 and CDR2 sequences are SGHTA and FQGNSA. The CDR3 sequence is 14 residues long. This CDR3 reads CASSLVAGDPQEYF. The CDR3 nucleotides read TGTGCCAGCAGCTTAGTGGCGGGGGACCCTCAGGAGTACTTC.

The chain uses TRBV7-3 and TRBJ2-1; 8 bases line up with TRBD2. V lost 1 base, J lost 5 bases, and 4 bases stayed unmatched. The CDR3 contains 15 residues. Germline V gene lookup returns CDR1 SGHTA and CDR2 FQGTGA. CDR3 sequence: CASSLNPAGDNEQFF. CDR3 in DNA: TGTGCCAGCAGCTTAAACCCAGCGGGAGACAATGAGCAGTTCTTC.

The chain combines TRBV28 with TRBJ2-1; D unclear. The CDR3 runs 12 residues. Trimming removed 6 bases from V and 5 bases from J, with 8 bases in between. Germline V lookup: CDR1 MDHEN, CDR2 SYDVKM. The CDR3 DNA is TGTGCCAGCAGCTTACTTAACAATGAGCAGTTCTTC. It specifies CASSLLNNEQFF.

The chain couples TRBV18 to TRBJ2-1; 11 bases are shared with TRBD2. The CDR3 contains 15 residues. The V and J ends lost 1 base and 7 bases, in that order; junction bases with no gene match: 3. The germline CDR1 and CDR2 sequences are KGHSH and LQKENI. CDR3 protein: CASSPLAGGQNEQFF. In nucleotides, the CDR3 is TGTGCCAGCTCACCACTAGCGGGAGGGCAAAATGAGCAGTTCTTC.